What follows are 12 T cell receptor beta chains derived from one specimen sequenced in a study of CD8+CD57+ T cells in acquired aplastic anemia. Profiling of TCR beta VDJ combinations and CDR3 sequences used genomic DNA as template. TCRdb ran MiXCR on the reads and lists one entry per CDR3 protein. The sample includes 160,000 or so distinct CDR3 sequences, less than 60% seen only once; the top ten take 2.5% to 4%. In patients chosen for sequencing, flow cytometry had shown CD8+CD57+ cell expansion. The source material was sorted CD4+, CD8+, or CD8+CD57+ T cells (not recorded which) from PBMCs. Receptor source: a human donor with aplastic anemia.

The CDR3 DNA sequence: TGTGCCAGTAGTACTCAGGGGACCGACTACGAGCAGTACTTC. Translated, it gives CASSTQGTDYEQYF. This rearrangement joins TRBV19 to TRBJ2-7; maybe TRBD1 (6 bases). Per the germline V gene, CDR1 is LNHDA and CDR2 is SQIVND (reference sequence). V lost 4 bases and J lost 3, with 13 bases in between. This CDR3 has 14 residues.

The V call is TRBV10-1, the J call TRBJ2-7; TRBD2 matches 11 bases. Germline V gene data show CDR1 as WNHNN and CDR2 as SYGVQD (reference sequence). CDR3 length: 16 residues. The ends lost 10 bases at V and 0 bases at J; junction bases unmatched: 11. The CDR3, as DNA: TGCGCCAAGCGGACTAGCGGGTGGGAAAGCTCCTACGAGCAGTACGTC. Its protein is CAKRTSGWESSYEQYV.

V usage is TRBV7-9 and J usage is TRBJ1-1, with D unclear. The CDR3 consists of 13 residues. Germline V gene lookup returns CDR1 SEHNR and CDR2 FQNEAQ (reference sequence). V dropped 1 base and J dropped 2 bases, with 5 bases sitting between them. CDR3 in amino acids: CASSLEGNTEAFF. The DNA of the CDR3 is TGTGCCAGCAGCTTAGAGGGCAACACTGAAGCTTTCTTT.

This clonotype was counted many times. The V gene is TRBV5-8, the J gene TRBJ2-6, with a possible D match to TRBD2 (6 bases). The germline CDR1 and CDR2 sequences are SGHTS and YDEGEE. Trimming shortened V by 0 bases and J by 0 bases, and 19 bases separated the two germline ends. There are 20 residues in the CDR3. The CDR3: CASSLGLAGRSLSGANVLTF. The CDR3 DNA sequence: TGTGCCAGCAGCTTGGGGTTGGCGGGACGGAGTCTCTCTGGGGCCAACGTCCTGACTTTC.

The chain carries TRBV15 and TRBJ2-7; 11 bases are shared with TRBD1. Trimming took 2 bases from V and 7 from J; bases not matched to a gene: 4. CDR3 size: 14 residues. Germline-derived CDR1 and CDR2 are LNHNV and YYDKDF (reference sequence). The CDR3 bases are TGTGCCACCAGCAGACCGGACAGGGGGCGGGAGCAGTACTTC. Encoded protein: CATSRPDRGREQYF.

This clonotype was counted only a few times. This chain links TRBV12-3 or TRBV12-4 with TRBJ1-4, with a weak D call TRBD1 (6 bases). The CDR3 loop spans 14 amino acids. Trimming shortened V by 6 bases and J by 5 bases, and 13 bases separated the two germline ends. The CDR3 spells CASSFRGQNEKLFF. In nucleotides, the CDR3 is TGTGCCAGCAGCTTCAGGGGCCAAAATGAAAAACTGTTTTTT.

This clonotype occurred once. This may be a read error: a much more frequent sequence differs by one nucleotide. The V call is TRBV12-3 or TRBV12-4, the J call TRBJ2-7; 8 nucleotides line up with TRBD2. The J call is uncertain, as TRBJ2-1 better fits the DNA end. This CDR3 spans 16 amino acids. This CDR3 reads CASSFEAGATYNGQFF. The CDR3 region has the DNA TGTGCCAGCAGTTTCGAAGCGGGGGCGACCTACAATGGGCAGTTCTTC.

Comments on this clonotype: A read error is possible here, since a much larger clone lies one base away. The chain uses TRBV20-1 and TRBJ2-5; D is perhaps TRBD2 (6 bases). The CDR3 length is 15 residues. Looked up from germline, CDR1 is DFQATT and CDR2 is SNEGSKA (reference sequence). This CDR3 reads CGASSGRGVWETQYF. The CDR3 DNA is TGCGGTGCTAGTTCCGGGAGAGGGGTTTGGGAGACCCAGTACTTC.

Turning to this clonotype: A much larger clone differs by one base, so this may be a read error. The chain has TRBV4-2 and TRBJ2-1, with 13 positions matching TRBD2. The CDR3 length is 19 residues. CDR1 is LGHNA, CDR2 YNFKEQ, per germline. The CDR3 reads CASSRRLAGGLSSYTEQFF. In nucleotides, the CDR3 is TGTGCCAGCAGCCGACGACTAGCGGGGGGCCTGAGCTCCTACACTGAGCAGTTCTTC.

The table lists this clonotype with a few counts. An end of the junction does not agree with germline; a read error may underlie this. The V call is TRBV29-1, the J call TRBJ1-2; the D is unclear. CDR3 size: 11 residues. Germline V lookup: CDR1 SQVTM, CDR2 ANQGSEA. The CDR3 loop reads CSVEETSMIFF. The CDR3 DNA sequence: TGCAGCGTTGAAGAAACGAGTATGATTTTCTTC.

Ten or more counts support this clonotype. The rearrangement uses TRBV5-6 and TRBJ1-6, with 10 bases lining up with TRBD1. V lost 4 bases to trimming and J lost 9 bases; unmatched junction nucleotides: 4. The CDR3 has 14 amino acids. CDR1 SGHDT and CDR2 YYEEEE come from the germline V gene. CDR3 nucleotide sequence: TGTGCCAGCAGCCCCGGGACAGGGGCTTCACCCCTCCACTTT. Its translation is CASSPGTGASPLHF.

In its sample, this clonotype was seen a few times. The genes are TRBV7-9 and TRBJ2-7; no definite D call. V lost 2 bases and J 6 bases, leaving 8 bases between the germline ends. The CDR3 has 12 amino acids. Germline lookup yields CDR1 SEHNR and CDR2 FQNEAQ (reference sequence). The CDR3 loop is CASSLHVPEQYF. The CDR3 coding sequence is TGTGCCAGCAGCTTACATGTCCCCGAGCAGTACTTC.